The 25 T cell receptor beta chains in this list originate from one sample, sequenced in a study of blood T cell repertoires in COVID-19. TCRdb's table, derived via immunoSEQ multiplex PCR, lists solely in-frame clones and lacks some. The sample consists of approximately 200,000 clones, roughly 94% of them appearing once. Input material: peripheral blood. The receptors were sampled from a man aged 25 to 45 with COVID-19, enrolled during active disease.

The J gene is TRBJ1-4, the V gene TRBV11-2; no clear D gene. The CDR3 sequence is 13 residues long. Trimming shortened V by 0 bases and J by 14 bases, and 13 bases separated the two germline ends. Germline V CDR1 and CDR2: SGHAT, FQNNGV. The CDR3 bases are TGTGCCAGCAGCTTAGATCGGAGCATGAACCTGTTTTTT. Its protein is CASSLDRSMNLFF. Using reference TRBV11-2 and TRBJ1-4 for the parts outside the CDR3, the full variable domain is EAGVAQSPRYKIIEKRQSVAFWCNPISGHATLYWYQQILGQGPKLLIQFQNNGVVDDSQLPKDRFSAERLKGVDSTLKIQPAKLEDSAVYLCASSLDRSMNLFFGSGTQLSVL.

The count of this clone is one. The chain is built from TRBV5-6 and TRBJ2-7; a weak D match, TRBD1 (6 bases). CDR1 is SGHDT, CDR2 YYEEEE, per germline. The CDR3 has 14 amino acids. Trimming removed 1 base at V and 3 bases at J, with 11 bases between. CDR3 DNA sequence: TGTGCCAGCAGCTTGACAGGGCCCAACTACGAGCAGTACTTC. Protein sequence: CASSLTGPNYEQYF.

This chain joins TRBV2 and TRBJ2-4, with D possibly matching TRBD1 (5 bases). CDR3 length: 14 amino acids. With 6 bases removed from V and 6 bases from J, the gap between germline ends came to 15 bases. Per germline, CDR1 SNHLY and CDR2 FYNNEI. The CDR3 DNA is TGTGCCAGCAGAGCCCAGGGTAACTTAAACATTCAGTACTTC. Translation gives CASRAQGNLNIQYF.

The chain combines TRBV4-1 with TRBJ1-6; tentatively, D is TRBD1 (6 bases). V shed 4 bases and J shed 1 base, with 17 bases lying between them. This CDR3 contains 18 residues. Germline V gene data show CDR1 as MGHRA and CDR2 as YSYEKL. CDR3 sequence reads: CASSPTDGGQSYNSPLHF. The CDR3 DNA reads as TGCGCCAGCAGCCCGACCGACGGGGGGCAATCCTATAATTCACCCCTCCACTTT.

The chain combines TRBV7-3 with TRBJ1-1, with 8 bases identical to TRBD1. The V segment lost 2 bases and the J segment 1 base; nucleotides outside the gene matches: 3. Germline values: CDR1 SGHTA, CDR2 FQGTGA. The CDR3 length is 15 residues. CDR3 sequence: CASSLLGTGNTEAFF. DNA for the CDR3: TGTGCCAGCAGCTTACTGGGGACAGGGAACACTGAAGCTTTCTTT.

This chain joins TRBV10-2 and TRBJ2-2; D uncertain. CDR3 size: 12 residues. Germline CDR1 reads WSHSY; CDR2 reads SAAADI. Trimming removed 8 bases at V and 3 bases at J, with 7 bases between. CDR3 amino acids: CASGPDTGELFF. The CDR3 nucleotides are TGCGCCAGCGGGCCGGACACCGGGGAGCTGTTTTTT.

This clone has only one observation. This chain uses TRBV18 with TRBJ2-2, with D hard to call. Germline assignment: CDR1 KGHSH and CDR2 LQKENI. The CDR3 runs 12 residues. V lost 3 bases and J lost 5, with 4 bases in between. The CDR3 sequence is CASSPRTGELFF. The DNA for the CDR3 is TGTGCCAGCTCACCCCGGACCGGGGAGCTGTTTTTT.

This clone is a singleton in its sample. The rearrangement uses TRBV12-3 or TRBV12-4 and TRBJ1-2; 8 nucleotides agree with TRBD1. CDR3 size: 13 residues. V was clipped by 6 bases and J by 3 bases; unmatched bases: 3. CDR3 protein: CASSQTGDYGYTF. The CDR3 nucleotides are TGTGCCAGCAGCCAGACAGGGGACTATGGCTACACCTTC.

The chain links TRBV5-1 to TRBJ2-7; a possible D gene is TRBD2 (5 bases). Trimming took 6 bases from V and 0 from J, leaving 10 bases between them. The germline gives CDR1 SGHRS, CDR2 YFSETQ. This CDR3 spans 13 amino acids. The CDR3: CASTLGVSYEQYF. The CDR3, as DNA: TGCGCCAGCACCCTCGGGGTCTCCTACGAGCAGTACTTC.

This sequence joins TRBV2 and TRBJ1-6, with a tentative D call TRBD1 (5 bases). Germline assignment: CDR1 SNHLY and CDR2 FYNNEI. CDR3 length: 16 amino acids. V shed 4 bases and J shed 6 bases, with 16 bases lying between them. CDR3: CASSVQRGKRNSPLHF. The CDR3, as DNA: TGTGCCAGCAGTGTACAAAGGGGAAAACGTAATTCACCCCTCCACTTT.

Here the CDR3 DNA reads TGTGCCAGCAGCTCCCCGACAGGGGGCGCATACAATGAGCAGTTCTTC. It specifies CASSSPTGGAYNEQFF. The V and J genes are TRBV7-2 and TRBJ2-1; 10 bases are a match to TRBD1. Germline V gene lookup returns CDR1 SGHTA and CDR2 FQGNSA. This CDR3 region has 16 residues. Trimming at V came to 4 bases and at J to 4 bases, leaving 7 bases not matched to a gene.

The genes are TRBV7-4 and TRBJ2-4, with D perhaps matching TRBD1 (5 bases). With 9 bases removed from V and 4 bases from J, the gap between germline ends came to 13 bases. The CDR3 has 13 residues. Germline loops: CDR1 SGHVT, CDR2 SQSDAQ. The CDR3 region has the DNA TGTGCCAGGGGGCCCCCCGGGAAAAACATTCAGTACTTC. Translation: CARGPPGKNIQYF.

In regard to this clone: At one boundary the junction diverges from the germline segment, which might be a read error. The CDR3 DNA reads TGTGCCAGTAGTATTCCGGGACAGTGGTCCTTC. Its protein product is CASSIPGQWSF. V usage is TRBV19 and J usage is TRBJ2-7; 7 bases are shared with TRBD1. Germline V CDR1 and CDR2: LNHDA, SQIVND (reference sequence). This CDR3 spans 11 amino acids.

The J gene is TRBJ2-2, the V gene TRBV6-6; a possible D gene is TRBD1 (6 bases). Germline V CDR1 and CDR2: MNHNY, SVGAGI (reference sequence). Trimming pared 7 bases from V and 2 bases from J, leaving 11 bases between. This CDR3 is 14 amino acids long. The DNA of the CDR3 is TGTGCCAGCAAGAGGGACACCAACACCGGGGAGCTGTTTTTT. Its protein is CASKRDTNTGELFF.

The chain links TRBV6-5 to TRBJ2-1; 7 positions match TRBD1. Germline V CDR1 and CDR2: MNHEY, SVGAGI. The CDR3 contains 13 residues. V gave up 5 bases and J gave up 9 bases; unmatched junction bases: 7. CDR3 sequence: CASSRENRGEQFF. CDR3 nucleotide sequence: TGTGCCAGCAGTCGGGAAAACAGGGGTGAGCAGTTCTTC.

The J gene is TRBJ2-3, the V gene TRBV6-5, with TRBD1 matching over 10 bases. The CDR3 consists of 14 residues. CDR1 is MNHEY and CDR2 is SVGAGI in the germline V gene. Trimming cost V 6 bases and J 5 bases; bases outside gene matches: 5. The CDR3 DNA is TGTGCCAGCAGCCCCGGGACAGGGGTAGATACGCAGTATTTT. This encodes CASSPGTGVDTQYF.

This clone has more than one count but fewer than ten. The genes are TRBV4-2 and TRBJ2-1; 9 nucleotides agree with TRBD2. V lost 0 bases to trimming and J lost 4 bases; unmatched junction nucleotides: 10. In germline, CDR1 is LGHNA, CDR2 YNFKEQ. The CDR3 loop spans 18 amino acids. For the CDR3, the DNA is TGTGCCAGCAGCCAAGAACTCCGGTTAGCGGGGGTGTACAATGAGCAGTTCTTC. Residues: CASSQELRLAGVYNEQFF.

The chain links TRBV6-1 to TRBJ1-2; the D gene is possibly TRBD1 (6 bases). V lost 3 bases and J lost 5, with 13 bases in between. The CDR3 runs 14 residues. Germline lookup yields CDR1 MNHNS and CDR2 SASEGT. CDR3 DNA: TGTGCCAGCAGTGATCGGGGGGCAATATATGGCTACACCTTC. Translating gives CASSDRGAIYGYTF.

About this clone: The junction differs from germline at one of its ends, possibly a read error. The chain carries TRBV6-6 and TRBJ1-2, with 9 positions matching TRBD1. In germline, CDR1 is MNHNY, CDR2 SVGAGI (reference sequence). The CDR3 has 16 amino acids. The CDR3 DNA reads TGTGCCAGCAGCTACTCCCGGGACAGGGCTAACTATGGCTACACCTTC. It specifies CASSYSRDRANYGYTF.

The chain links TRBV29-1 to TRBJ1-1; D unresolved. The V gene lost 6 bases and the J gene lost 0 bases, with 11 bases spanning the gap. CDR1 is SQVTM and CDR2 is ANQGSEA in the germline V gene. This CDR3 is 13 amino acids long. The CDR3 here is CSVRRKMNTEAFF. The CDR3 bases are TGCAGCGTCCGGAGAAAAATGAACACTGAAGCTTTCTTT.

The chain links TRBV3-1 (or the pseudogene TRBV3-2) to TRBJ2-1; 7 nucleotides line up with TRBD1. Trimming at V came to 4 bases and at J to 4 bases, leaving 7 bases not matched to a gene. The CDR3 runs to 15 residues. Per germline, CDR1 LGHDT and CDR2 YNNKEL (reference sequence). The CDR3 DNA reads TGTGCCAGCAGCCCCAGGGACAGTTTGTACAATGAGCAGTTCTTC. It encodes CASSPRDSLYNEQFF.

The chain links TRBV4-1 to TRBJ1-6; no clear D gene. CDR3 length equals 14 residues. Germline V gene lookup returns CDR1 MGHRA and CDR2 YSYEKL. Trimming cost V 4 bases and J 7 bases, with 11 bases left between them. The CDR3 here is CASSLNGGNSPLHF. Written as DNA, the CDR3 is TGCGCCAGCAGCCTAAATGGAGGGAATTCACCCCTCCACTTT.

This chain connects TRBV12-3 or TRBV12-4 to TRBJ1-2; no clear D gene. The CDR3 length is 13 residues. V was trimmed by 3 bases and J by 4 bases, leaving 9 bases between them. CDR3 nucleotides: TGTGCCAGCAGTTTGGACGGACTCTATGGCTACACCTTC. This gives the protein CASSLDGLYGYTF.

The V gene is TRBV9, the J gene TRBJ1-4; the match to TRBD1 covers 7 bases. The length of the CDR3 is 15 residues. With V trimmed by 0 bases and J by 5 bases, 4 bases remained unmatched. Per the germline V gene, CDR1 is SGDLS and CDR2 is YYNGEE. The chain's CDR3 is CASSVVEGGNEKLFF. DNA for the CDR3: TGTGCCAGCAGCGTAGTTGAAGGGGGCAATGAAAAACTGTTTTTT.

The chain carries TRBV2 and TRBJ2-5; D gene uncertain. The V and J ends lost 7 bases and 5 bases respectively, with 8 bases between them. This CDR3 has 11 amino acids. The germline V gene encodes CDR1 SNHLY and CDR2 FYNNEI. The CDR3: CASIASETQYF. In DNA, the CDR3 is TGTGCCAGCATTGCGTCCGAGACCCAGTACTTC.